Below, 20 T cell receptor beta chains from the same sample are listed, as sequenced in a study of T cells in Graves' hyperthyroidism and ophthalmopathy. RNA transcripts provided the source from which TCR beta CDR3 regions were amplified. Initially, a first-round RT-PCR of the TCR CDR3 employed the HTBI primer set. TCRdb re-called the multiplex PCR reads with MiXCR, one entry per CDR3 protein. Of nearly 600,000 distinct CDR3 sequences listed, about 15% are singletons. Source material: blood. The receptor set was obtained from a woman in her twenties or thirties with Graves' hyperthyroidism that later progressed to Graves' ophthalmopathy.

This clonotype was counted ten times or more. This chain connects TRBV28 to TRBJ1-3; D perhaps matches TRBD1 (5 bases). The CDR3 extends over 15 amino acids. V dropped 6 bases and J dropped 0 bases, with 12 bases sitting between them. Germline V lookup: CDR1 MDHEN, CDR2 SYDVKM. CDR3 nucleotides: TGTGCCAGCAGCCGACCGGGGGGCTCTGGAAACACCATATATTTT. The encoded protein is CASSRPGGSGNTIYF.

This clonotype was recorded at least ten times. The J gene is TRBJ2-5, the V gene TRBV28, with 14 positions matching TRBD2. V lost 5 bases and J lost 5; bases outside the gene matches: 16. Germline V gene sequence: CDR1 MDHEN, CDR2 SYDVKM. CDR3 length equals 19 residues. Written as DNA, the CDR3 is TGTGCCAGCAGTCGTATGGCTGGACTAGCGGGAGGTCGGCGGGAGACCCAGTACTTC. Its protein is CASSRMAGLAGGRRETQYF.

This clonotype came up many times. V gene TRBV7-9 combines with J gene TRBJ2-3; possibly TRBD1 for D (5 bases). Trimming left V 0 bases short and J 6 bases short, with 13 bases between. The CDR3 length is 15 residues. CDR1 SEHNR and CDR2 FQNEAQ come from the germline V gene (reference sequence). The CDR3 DNA reads as TGTGCCAGCAGCTTAGCTAGGGGCGACGGGGATACGCAGTATTTT. Translating it yields CASSLARGDGDTQYF.

This clonotype occurred many times. CDR3 nucleotides: TGTGCCAGTAGTATAGCGGCCAGGGAGATCTATGGCTACACCTTC. This encodes CASSIAAREIYGYTF. The rearrangement joins TRBV19 to TRBJ1-2, with D perhaps TRBD1 (5 bases). The length of the CDR3 is 15 residues. The V gene's germline CDR1 is LNHDA and CDR2 SQIVND (reference sequence). Trimming took 1 base from V and 4 from J, leaving 13 bases between them.

The chain has TRBV7-2 and TRBJ2-6; D possibly matches TRBD1 or TRBD2 (5 bases each). Trimming stripped 5 bases from V and 0 bases from J, with 14 bases between. The CDR3 loop spans 17 amino acids. In germline, CDR1 is SGHTA, CDR2 FQGNSA. The CDR3 coding sequence is TGTGCCAGCAGCCCCGGACGGGGCTACTCTGGGGCCAACGTCCTGACTTTC. Protein sequence: CASSPGRGYSGANVLTF.

In its sample, this clonotype was seen many times. The V gene is TRBV28, the J gene TRBJ2-6; D is uncertain. The CDR3 is made up of 15 amino acids. V was pared by 4 bases and J by 0 bases, with 7 bases between. Per germline, CDR1 MDHEN and CDR2 SYDVKM. The CDR3 reads CASSSHISGANVLTF. The CDR3 DNA reads TGTGCCAGCAGTTCTCATATCTCTGGGGCCAACGTCCTGACTTTC.

This clonotype came up many times. This rearrangement joins TRBV18 to TRBJ2-6; D not resolved. V lost 0 bases to trimming and J lost 0 bases, with 6 bases between them. The CDR3 length is 16 residues. Looked up from germline, CDR1 is KGHSH and CDR2 is LQKENI. CDR3 amino acids: CASSPPIVSGANVLTF. In nucleotides, the CDR3 is TGTGCCAGCTCACCACCGATAGTCTCTGGGGCCAACGTCCTGACTTTC.

In its sample, this clonotype was seen many times. The chain carries TRBV7-3 and TRBJ2-7, with 7 bases matching TRBD1. The CDR3 covers 14 residues. V lost 4 bases and J lost 2; bases outside the gene matches: 5. From germline, CDR1 is SGHTA and CDR2 FQGTGA. Here the CDR3 reads CASSSTGTAYEQYF. The CDR3 DNA follows: TGTGCCAGCAGCTCCACCGGGACAGCCTACGAGCAGTACTTC.

This sequence joins TRBV29-1 and TRBJ2-7; TRBD2 matches 8 bases. The J segment lost 4 bases and the V segment lost 3 bases, leaving 5 bases of the junction unmatched. This CDR3 contains 13 residues. Germline V lookup: CDR1 SQVTM, CDR2 ANQGSEA. The DNA of the CDR3 is TGCAGCGTTGAGGGTAGCGGGATATACGAGCAGTACTTC. Its translation: CSVEGSGIYEQYF.

This clonotype was found many times. The rearrangement uses TRBV12-3 or TRBV12-4 and TRBJ1-5, with TRBD1 matching over 9 bases. This CDR3 has 15 residues. V was clipped by 4 bases and J by 4 bases; unmatched bases: 5. CDR3 sequence: CASSSQGAINQPQHF. In nucleotides, the CDR3 is TGTGCCAGCAGTTCACAGGGGGCTATTAATCAGCCCCAGCATTTT.

This chain uses TRBV7-9 with TRBJ2-7, with 10 bases matching TRBD2. After removal of 5 bases from V and 2 bases from J, the junction contained 6 bases not matched to a gene. Per the germline V gene, CDR1 is SEHNR and CDR2 is FQNEAQ (reference sequence). This CDR3 has 15 amino acids. Written as DNA, the CDR3 is TGTGCCAGCAGCCAAGGACTAGCGGTTACCTACGAGCAGTACTTC. Translation: CASSQGLAVTYEQYF.

This clonotype was recorded many times. The gene calls are TRBV28 and TRBJ2-7; the D is unclear. The V end was cut by 6 bases, the J end by 0 bases, with 24 bases between. Germline V gene lookup returns CDR1 MDHEN and CDR2 SYDVKM. The CDR3 is made up of 18 amino acids. The CDR3 spells CASSQGWVVVSSSYEQYF. In DNA form, the CDR3 reads TGTGCCAGCAGCCAAGGGTGGGTGGTGGTCTCGAGCTCCTACGAGCAGTACTTC.

This clonotype was detected only a few times. This rearrangement joins TRBV7-8 to TRBJ1-2, with D unclear. This CDR3 region has 12 residues. Germline V gene data show CDR1 as SGHVS and CDR2 as FQNEAQ. The V and J ends lost 6 bases and 6 bases respectively, with 11 bases between them. CDR3 in DNA: TGTGCCAGCAGGGACCCGTCGAATGGCTACACCTTC. Its protein product is CASRDPSNGYTF.

In this sample, this clonotype turned up a few times. The V gene is TRBV19, the J gene TRBJ1-1, with TRBD1 matching 10 bases. Germline CDR1 reads LNHDA; CDR2 reads SQIVND (reference sequence). Trimming removed 6 bases from V and 6 bases from J; junction bases left unmatched: 10. There are 15 residues in the CDR3. The CDR3 bases are TGTGCCAGTAGAACGGGACAGGGGAAAAGGGCTGAAGCTTTCTTT. Translating it yields CASRTGQGKRAEAFF.

This clonotype was seen ten or more times. The chain combines TRBV3-1 with TRBJ2-3, with D tentatively TRBD2 (6 bases). This CDR3 region has 15 residues. Germline V gene data show CDR1 as LGHDT and CDR2 as YNNKEL (reference sequence). The ends were cut back, 1 base at V and 5 bases at J, with 13 bases in the middle. This CDR3 is CASSQVPGEGDTQYF. CDR3 coding DNA: TGTGCCAGCAGCCAAGTACCGGGAGAGGGAGATACGCAGTATTTT.

This clonotype turned up a few times. The chain carries TRBV2 and TRBJ2-7; D call uncertain. Deletions cut 7 bases from V and 3 bases from J, with 25 bases between. CDR3 size: 17 residues. Germline CDR1 reads SNHLY; CDR2 reads FYNNEI. CDR3 sequence: CASTSLQSNSIGYEQYF. CDR3 DNA sequence: TGTGCCAGCACGTCCCTCCAATCCAATTCGATTGGCTACGAGCAGTACTTC. Supplemented by reference TRBV2 and TRBJ2-7, the full variable domain reads EPEVTQTPSHQVTQMGQEVILRCVPISNHLYFYWYRQILGQKVEFLVSFYNNEISEKSEIFDDQFSVERPDGSNFTLKIRSTKLEDSAMYFCASTSLQSNSIGYEQYFGPGTRLTVT.

The V and J genes are TRBV3-1 and TRBJ2-7; D is ambiguous. Germline lookup yields CDR1 LGHDT and CDR2 YNNKEL (reference sequence). The V end lost 1 base, the J end lost 6 bases, and 13 bases lay between the germline ends. The CDR3 runs 14 residues. The CDR3 sequence is CASSQVGPKTEQYF. CDR3 coding DNA: TGTGCCAGCAGCCAAGTTGGACCAAAAACCGAGCAGTACTTC.

A few counts support this clonotype. The rearrangement links TRBV5-6 to TRBJ2-7; TRBD1 matches at 12 bases. The ends lost 6 bases at V and 5 bases at J; junction bases unmatched: 6. Germline V gene lookup returns CDR1 SGHDT and CDR2 YYEEEE. This CDR3 has 14 residues. The CDR3 DNA reads TGTGCCAGCACTGGGACAGGGGGCGTCAACGAGCAGTACTTC. It codes for CASTGTGGVNEQYF.

This clonotype was found many times. The V call is TRBV12-5, the J call TRBJ2-1; 8 nucleotides line up with TRBD1. The V gene end was trimmed by 7 bases and the J gene end by 6 bases; junction bases not matched to a gene: 2. Germline V gene data show CDR1 as LGHNT and CDR2 as FRNRAP. The length of the CDR3 is 12 residues. The CDR3 DNA reads as TGTGCTAGTGACACAGGGGGCAATGAGCAGTTCTTC. It translates to CASDTGGNEQFF.

This clonotype was detected only a few times. This rearrangement joins TRBV7-9 to TRBJ1-1; D is perhaps TRBD1 (5 bases). CDR1 is SEHNR, CDR2 FQNEAQ, per germline (reference sequence). CDR3 length: 14 residues. V lost 1 base to trimming and J lost 3 bases, with 9 bases between them. The CDR3 region is CASSLEGWDTEAFF. The CDR3 region has the DNA TGTGCCAGCAGCTTAGAGGGGTGGGACACTGAAGCTTTCTTT.